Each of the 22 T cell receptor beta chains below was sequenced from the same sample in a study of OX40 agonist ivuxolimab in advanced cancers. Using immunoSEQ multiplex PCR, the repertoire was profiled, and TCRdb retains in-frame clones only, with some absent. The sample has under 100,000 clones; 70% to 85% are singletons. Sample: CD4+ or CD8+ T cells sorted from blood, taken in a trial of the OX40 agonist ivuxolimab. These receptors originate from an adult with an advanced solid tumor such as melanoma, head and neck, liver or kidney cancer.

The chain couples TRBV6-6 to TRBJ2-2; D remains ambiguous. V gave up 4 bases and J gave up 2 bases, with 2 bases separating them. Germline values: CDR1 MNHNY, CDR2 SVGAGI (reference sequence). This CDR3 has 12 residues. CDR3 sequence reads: CASSFNTGELFF. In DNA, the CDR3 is TGTGCCAGCAGTTTCAACACCGGGGAGCTGTTTTTT.

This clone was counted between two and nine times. In DNA form, the CDR3 reads TGTGCCAGCAGTGCCGGACTAGCGGGAGTTCGGGAGCAGTACTTC. Protein sequence: CASSAGLAGVREQYF. The rearrangement joins TRBV6-5 to TRBJ2-7; 13 bases match TRBD2. Looked up from germline, CDR1 is MNHEY and CDR2 is SVGAGI. The CDR3 is made up of 15 amino acids. The trim removed 5 bases at V and 7 bases at J, leaving 8 bases unmatched.

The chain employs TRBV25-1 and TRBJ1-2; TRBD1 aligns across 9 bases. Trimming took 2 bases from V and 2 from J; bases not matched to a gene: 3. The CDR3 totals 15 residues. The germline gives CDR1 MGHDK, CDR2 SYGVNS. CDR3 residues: CASSEGTGRNYGYTF. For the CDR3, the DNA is TGTGCCAGCAGTGAAGGGACAGGGCGAAACTATGGCTACACCTTC.

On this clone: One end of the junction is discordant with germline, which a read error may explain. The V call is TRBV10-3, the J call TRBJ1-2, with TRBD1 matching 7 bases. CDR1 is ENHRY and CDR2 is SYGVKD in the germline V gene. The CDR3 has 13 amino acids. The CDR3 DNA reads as TGTGTCATCAGTGCCGCAGGGGACAGAGGCTACACCTTC. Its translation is CVISAAGDRGYTF.

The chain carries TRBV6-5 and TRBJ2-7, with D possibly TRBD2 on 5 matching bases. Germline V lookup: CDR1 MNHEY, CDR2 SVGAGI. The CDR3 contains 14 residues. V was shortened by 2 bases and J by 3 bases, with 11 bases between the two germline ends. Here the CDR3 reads CASSYRGMIYEQYF. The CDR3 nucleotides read TGTGCCAGCAGTTACAGAGGGATGATCTACGAGCAGTACTTC.

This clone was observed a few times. The CDR3 DNA is TGTGCCAGTAGCCCCGTATACTCTGGAAACACCATATATTTT. Amino acid sequence: CASSPVYSGNTIYF. V usage is TRBV19 and J usage is TRBJ1-3; no clear D. CDR1 and CDR2 from the germline V gene are LNHDA and SQIVND (reference sequence). Trimming pared 6 bases from V and 0 bases from J, leaving 9 bases between. The length of the CDR3 is 14 residues.

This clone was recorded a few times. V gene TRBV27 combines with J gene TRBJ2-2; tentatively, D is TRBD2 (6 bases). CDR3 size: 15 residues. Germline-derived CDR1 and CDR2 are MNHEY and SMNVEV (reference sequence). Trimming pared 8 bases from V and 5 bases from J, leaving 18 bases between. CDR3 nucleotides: TGTGCCAGCGGGCCGGCGGAGGGGCGGACCGGGGAGCTGTTTTTT. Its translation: CASGPAEGRTGELFF.

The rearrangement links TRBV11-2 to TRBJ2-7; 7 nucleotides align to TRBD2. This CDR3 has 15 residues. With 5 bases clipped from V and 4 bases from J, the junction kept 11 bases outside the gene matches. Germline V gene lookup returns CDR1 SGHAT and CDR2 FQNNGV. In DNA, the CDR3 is TGTGCCAGCAGCCCATATCGGGGGGAGTCTTACGAGCAGTACTTC. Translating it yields CASSPYRGESYEQYF.

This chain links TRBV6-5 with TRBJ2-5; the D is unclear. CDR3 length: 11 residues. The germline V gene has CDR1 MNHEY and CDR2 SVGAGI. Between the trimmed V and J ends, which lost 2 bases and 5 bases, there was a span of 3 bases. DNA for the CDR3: TGTGCCAGCAGTTACGGGGAGACCCAGTACTTC. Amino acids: CASSYGETQYF.

CDR3 nucleotides: TGTGCCAGCAGTCCAGGACTAGAAGAGACCCAGTACTTC. Translated: CASSPGLEETQYF. The chain has TRBV7-6 and TRBJ2-5; 7 nucleotides align to TRBD2. CDR1 SGHVS and CDR2 FNYEAQ come from the germline V gene. Trimming cost V 6 bases and J 3 bases; bases outside gene matches: 4. CDR3 length: 13 amino acids.

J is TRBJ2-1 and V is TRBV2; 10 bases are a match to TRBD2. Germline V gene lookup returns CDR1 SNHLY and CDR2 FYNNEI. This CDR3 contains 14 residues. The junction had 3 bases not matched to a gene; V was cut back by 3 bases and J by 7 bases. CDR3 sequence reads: CASSDSGRLNEQFF. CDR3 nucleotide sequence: TGTGCCAGCAGTGATAGCGGGAGGTTAAATGAGCAGTTCTTC.

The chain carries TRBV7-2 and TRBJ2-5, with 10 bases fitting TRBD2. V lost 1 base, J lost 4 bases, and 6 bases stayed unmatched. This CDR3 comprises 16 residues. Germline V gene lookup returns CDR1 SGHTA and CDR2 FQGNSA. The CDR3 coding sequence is TGTGCCAGCAGCTTAGACGCTAGCGGGAGTAGAGAGACCCAGTACTTC. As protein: CASSLDASGSRETQYF.

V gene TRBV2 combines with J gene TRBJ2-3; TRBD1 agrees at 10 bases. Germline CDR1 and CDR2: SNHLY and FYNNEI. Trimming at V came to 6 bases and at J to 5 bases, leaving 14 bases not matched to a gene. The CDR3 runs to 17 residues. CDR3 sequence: CASSGGPTGGGQDTQYF. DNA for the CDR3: TGTGCCAGCAGCGGGGGTCCGACAGGGGGCGGACAAGATACGCAGTATTTT.

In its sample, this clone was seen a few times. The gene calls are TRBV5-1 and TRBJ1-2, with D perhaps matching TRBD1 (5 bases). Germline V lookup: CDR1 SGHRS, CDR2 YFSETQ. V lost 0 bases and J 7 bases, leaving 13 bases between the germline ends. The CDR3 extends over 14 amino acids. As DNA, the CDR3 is TGCGCCAGCAGCTTGGCCCAAGGGGCCGGTGGCTACACCTTC. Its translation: CASSLAQGAGGYTF.

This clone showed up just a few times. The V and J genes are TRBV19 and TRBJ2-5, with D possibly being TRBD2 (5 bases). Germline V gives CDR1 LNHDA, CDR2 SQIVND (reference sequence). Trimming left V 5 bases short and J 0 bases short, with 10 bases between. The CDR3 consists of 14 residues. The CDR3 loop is CASSGSGNQETQYF. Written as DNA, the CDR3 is TGTGCCAGTAGTGGCAGCGGAAACCAAGAGACCCAGTACTTC.

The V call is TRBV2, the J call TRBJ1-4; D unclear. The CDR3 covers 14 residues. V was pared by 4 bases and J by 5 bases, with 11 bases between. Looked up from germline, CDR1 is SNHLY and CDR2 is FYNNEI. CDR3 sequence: CASSGAPANEKLFF. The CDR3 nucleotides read TGTGCCAGCAGTGGTGCTCCAGCAAATGAAAAACTGTTTTTT.

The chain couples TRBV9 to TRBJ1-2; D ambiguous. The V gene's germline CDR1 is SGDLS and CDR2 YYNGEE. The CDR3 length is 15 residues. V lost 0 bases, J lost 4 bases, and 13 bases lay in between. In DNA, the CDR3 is TGTGCCAGCAGCGTAGGAACGATGGCTGGCTATGGCTACACCTTC. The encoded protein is CASSVGTMAGYGYTF.

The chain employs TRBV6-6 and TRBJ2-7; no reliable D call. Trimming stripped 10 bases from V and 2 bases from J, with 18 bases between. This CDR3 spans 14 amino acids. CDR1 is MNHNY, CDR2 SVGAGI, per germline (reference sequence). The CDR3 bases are TGTGCCACCACCTCGATCCAAGCCGCCTACGAGCAGTACTTC. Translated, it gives CATTSIQAAYEQYF.

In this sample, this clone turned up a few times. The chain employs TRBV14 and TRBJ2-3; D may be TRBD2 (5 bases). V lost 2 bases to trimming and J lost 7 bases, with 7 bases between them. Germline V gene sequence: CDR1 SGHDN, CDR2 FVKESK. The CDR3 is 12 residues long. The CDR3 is CASSQSDYTQYF. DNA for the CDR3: TGTGCCAGCAGCCAATCGGACTATACGCAGTATTTT.

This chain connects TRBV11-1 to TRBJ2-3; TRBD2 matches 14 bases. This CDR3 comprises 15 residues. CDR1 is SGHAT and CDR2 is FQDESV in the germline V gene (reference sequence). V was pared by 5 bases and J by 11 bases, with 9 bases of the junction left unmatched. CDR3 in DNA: TGTGCCAGCAGCCCAAGACTAGCGGGGGGGCCCGAGCAGTATTTT. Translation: CASSPRLAGGPEQYF.

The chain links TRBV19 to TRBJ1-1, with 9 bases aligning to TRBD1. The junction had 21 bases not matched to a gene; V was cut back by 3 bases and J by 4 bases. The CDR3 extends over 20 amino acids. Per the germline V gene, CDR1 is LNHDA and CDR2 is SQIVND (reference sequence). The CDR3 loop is CASSMGLTPLTGGESTEAFF. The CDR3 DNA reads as TGTGCCAGTAGTATGGGCCTTACTCCTCTGACAGGGGGAGAGAGCACTGAAGCTTTCTTT.

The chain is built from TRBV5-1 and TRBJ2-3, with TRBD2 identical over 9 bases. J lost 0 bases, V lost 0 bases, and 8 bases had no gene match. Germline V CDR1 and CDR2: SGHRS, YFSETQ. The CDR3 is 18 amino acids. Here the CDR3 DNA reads TGCGCCAGCAGCTTGGGGAGGAGCGGGGGGACTAGCACAGATACGCAGTATTTT. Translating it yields CASSLGRSGGTSTDTQYF.